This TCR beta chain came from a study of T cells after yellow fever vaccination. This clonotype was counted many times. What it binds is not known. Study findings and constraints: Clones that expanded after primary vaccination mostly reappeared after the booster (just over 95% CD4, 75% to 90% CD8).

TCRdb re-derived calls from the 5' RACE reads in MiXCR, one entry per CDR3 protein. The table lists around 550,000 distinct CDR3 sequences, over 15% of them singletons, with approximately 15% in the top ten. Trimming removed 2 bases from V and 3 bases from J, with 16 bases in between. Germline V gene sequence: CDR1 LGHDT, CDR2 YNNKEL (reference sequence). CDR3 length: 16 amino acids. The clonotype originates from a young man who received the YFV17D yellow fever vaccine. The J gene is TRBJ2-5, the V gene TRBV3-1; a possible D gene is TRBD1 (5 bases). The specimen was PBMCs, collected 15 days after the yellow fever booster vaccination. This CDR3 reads CASSQRPGPYEETQYF. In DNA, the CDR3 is TGTGCCAGCAGCCAAAGGCCAGGGCCTTACGAAGAGACCCAGTACTTC.